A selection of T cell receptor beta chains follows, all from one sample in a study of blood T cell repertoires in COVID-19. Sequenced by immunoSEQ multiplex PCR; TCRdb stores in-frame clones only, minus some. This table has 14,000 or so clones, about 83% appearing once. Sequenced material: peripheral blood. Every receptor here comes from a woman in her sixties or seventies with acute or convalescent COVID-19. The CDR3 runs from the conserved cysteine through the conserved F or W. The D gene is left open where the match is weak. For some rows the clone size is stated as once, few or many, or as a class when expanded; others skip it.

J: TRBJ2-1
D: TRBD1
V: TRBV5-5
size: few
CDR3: CASTRTGSSYNEQFF
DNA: TGTGCCAGCACCAGGACAGGGAGCTCCTACAATGAGCAGTTCTTC

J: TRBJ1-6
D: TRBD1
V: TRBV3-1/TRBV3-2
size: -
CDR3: CASTRGTGGSPLHF
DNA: TGTGCCAGCACTCGGGGGACAGGGGGTTCACCCCTCCACTTT

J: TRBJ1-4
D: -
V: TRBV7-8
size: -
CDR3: CASSLDPGANEKLFF
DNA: TGTGCCAGCAGCTTAGATCCAGGGGCTAATGAAAAACTGTTTTTT

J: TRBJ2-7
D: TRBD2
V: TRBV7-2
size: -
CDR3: CASSLGAGDFYEQYF
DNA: TGTGCCAGCAGCTTAGGAGCGGGAGACTTCTACGAGCAGTACTTC

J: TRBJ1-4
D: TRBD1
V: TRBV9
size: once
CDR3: CASSVGGTANEKLFF
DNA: TGTGCCAGCAGCGTAGGAGGGACAGCGAATGAAAAACTGTTTTTT

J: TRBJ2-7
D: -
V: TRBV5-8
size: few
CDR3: CASSFRGAPYF
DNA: TGTGCCAGCAGCTTCAGGGGGGCTCCGTACTTC

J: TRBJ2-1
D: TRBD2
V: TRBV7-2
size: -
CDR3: CASSGSLAGNNEQFF
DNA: TGTGCCAGCAGTGGGAGCCTAGCGGGAAATAATGAGCAGTTCTTC

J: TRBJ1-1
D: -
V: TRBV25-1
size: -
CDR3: CASIQGNTEAFF
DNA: TGTGCCAGCATACAGGGGAACACTGAAGCTTTCTTT

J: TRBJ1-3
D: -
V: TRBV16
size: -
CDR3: CASSQWGPNSGNTIYF
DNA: TGTGCCAGCAGCCAGTGGGGGCCAAATTCTGGAAACACCATATATTTT

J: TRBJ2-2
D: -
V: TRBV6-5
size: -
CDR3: CASIISGRNTGELFF
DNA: TGTGCCAGCATTATTAGCGGACGGAACACCGGGGAGCTGTTTTTT

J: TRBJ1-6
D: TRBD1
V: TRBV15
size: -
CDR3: CATSGLTGRAPLHF
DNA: TGTGCCACCAGCGGATTGACAGGGAGAGCACCCCTCCACTTT

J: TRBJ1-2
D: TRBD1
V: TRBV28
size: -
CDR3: CASGGQGGTPNYGYTF
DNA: TGTGCCAGTGGGGGGCAGGGGGGTACTCCTAACTATGGCTACACCTTC

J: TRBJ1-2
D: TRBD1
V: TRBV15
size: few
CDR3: CATSSDRTGDVYGYTF
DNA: TGTGCCACCAGCAGTGACCGGACAGGGGACGTCTATGGCTACACCTTC

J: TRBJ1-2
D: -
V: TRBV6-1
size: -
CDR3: CASSEKKQAGPYGYTF
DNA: TGTGCCAGCAGTGAAAAAAAACAGGCCGGCCCGTATGGCTACACCTTC

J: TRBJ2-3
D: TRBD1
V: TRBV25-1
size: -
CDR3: CASRPGQGALTDTQYF
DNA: TGTGCCAGCAGGCCAGGCCAGGGGGCGTTAACAGATACGCAGTATTTT

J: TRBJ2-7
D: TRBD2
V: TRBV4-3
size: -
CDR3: CASSQVWGPAGGSYEQYF
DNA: TGCGCCAGCAGCCAAGTCTGGGGGCCAGCGGGAGGGTCCTACGAGCAGTACTTC

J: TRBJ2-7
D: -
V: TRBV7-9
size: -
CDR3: CASSVPNRGTYEQYF
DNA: TGTGCCAGCAGCGTCCCAAACCGGGGGACCTACGAGCAGTACTTC

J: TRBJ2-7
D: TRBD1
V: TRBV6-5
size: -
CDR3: CASGDRGLYEQYF
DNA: TGTGCCAGCGGAGACAGGGGGCTCTACGAGCAGTACTTC